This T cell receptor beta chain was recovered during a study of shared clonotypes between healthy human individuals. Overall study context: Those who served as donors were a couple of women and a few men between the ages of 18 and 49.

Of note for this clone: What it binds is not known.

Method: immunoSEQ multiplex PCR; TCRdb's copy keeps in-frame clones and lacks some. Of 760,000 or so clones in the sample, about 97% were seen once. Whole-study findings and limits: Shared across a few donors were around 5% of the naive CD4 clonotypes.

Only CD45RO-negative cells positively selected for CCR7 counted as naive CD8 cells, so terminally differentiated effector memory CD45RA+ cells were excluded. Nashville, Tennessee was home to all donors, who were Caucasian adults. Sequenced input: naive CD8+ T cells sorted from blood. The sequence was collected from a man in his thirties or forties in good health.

CDR3 nucleotide sequence: TGTGCCAGCAGTGTGGGGGCCACAGATACGCAGTATTTT. The encoded protein is CASSVGATDTQYF. The V and J genes are TRBV28 and TRBJ2-3, with D possibly being TRBD1 (6 bases). This CDR3 has 13 amino acids. V was shortened by 5 bases and J by 2 bases, with 8 bases between the two germline ends. CDR1 MDHEN and CDR2 SYDVKM come from the germline V gene.